The present TCR beta chain was sequenced within a study of PD-L1 blockade in urothelial cancer. Study in general: The median T cell count in blood samples was 110,000 to 150,000.

Regarding time point: peripheral blood 6 weeks after treatment start. Clones were read by immunoSEQ multiplex PCR, and TCRdb kept only the in-frame ones, dropping some. Of around 69,000 clones detected, less than 95% appear once; the ten largest clones hold approximately 0.89%. The V end lost 2 bases, the J end lost 5 bases, and 12 bases lay between the germline ends. This CDR3 is built from 13 residues. CDR1 is GTSNPN and CDR2 is SVGIG in the germline V gene (reference sequence). Sequencing used PBMCs, obtained around atezolizumab (anti-PD-L1) treatment. The rearrangement uses TRBV30 and TRBJ2-5, with a possible D match to TRBD1 (7 bases). The TCR sequence derives from a woman older than 75 with urothelial cancer. CDR3 region: CAWSPTGRETQYF. The CDR3 DNA is TGTGCCTGGAGTCCGACAGGGAGGGAGACCCAGTACTTC. Using reference TRBV30 and TRBJ2-5 for the parts outside the CDR3, the full variable domain is SQTIHQWPATLVQPVGSPLSLECTVEGTSNPNLYWYRQAAGRGLQLLFYSVGIGQISSEVPQNLSASRPQDRQFILSSKKLLLSDSGFYLCAWSPTGRETQYFGPGTRLLVL.